This T cell receptor beta chain appears in the sequencing data of a study of regulatory T cells in long-lasting Graves disease. At least ten counts were recorded for this clonotype. The antigen remains undetermined. Arm-PCR with iRepertoire HTBI primers amplified the CDR3 regions for these TCR beta libraries. TCRdb re-called the multiplex PCR reads through MiXCR, storing one row per CDR3 protein. The data show around 340,000 distinct CDR3 sequences, less than 20% seen once. General study points: Accuracy may have suffered from the small sample size.

Time point reported: persistent/refractory GD, antithyroid drugs over 5 years with positive TRAb. Following extraction of RNA from PBMCs, that RNA was used to make the TCR library. V lost 5 bases, J lost 7 bases, and 15 bases lay in between. CDR3 length: 14 residues. The sequencing used peripheral blood mononuclear cells (PBMCs), collected when the disease was refractory, from a patient treated with antithyroid drugs. This receptor was obtained from a female donor with Graves disease. The rearrangement links TRBV12-3 or TRBV12-4 to TRBJ1-5; D possibly corresponds to TRBD1 (6 bases). This CDR3 reads CASSHVTGTQPQHF. The CDR3 DNA follows: TGTGCCAGCAGTCACGTTACAGGGACCCAGCCCCAGCATTTT.